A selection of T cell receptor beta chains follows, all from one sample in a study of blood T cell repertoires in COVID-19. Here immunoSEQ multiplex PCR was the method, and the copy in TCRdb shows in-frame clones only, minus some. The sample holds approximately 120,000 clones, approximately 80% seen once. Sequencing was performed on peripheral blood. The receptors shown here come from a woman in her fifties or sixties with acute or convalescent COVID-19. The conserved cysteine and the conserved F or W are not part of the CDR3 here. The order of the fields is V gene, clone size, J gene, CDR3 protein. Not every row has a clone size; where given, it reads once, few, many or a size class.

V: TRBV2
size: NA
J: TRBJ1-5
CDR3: ASSELGGGQPQH

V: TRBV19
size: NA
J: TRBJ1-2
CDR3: ASSSDRVEGYT

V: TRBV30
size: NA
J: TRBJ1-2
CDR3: AWRETTGGGYGYT

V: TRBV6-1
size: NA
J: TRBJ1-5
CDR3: ASSEVPGGVQPQH

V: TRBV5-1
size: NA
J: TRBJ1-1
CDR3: ASSSFTEAF

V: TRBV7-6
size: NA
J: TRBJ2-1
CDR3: ASSHKDFTNEQF

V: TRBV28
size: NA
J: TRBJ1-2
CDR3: ATTTGTGLTYGYT

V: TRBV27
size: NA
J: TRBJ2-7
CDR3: ASLPIPGQGYEQY

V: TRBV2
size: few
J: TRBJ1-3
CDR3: ASSEAGAGNTIY

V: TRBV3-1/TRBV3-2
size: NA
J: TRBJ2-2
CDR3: ASSQFWASGVSNTGELF

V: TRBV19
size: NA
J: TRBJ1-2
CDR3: ASSTRDKVYGYT

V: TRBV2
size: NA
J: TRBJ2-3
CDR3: ASLRDREYDTQY

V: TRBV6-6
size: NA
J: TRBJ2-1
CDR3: ASSGTSYNEQF

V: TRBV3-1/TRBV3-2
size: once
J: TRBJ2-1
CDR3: ASSLGLVLDEQF

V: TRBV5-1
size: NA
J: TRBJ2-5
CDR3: ASSLLAGQETQY

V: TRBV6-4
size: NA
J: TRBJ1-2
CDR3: ASSDEMDSSYGYT

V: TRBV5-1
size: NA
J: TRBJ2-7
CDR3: ASSPDGLASYEQY

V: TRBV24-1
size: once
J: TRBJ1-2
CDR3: ATSDTRGEEGAGYGYT

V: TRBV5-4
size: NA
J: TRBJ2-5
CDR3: ASSLGLAGYQETQY

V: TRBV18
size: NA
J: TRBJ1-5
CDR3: ASSDLRGQPQH

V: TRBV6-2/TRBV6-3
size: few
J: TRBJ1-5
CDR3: ASSTRGQGAVQPQH

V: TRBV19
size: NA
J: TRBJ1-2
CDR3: ASSAGTVN

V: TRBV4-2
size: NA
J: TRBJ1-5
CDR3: ASSQVLTPNQPQH

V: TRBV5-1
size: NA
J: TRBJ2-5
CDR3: ASSQQETQY

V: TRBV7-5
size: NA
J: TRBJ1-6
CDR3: ARSYQRRGTEDSPLH

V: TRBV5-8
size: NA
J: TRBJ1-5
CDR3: ASSWGTGLGNQPQH

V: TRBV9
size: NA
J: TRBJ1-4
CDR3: ASSAGGVFGEKLF

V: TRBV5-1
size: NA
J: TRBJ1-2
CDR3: ASSLALSGLGYT

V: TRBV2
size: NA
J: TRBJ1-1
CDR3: AVQGQMNTEAF

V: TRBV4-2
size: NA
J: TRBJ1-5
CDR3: ASSQGTVYSNQPQH

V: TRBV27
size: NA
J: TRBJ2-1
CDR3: ASSFVSGGIGEQF

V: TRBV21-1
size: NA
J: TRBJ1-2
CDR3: ASSKVQGDLYGYT

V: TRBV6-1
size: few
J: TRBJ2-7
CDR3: ASSSGQPYEQY

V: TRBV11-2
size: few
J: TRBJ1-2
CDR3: ASSLDAGTGIYGYT

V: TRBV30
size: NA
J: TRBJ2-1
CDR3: AWSVIDGDEQF

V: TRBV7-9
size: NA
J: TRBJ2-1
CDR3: ASSLRKEQF